This TCR beta chain derives from a study of beta chain features in type 1 diabetes (dated by TCRdb to between 2018 and 2020). Concerning the study at large: Mean age, gender distribution, total cell number and subset yield were not different between patients and healthy donors. A total of about 100 million sorted cells were examined across all samples, and RNA yield correlated strongly with the number of cells per subset. The study compared TCRB repertoires of sorted circulating CD4+ T cell subsets between recently diagnosed type 1 diabetes patients and matched healthy donors. Whereas all 28 donors provided naive and central memory subsets, regulatory and stem cell-like memory subsets were isolated from just 8 patients and about 8 healthy donors. General conclusions and limits of the study: PCR might favor shorter templates, but patient and control samples were amplified and corrected together, so any skew would affect both groups equally. The naive, central memory and regulatory TCRB repertoires appeared to resemble one another more closely among patients than among healthy donors. Because small numbers of individuals were included in the HLA sub-analyses, any influence of HLA type on TCRB rearrangement was left unresolved. Patients with type 1 diabetes made fewer insertions and deleted more nucleotides at VDJ recombination sites, implying thymic rearrangement abnormalities. Type 1 diabetes patients showed a moderate but significant shortening of TCRB CDR3 length in all four CD4+ subsets. Because cDNA was sequenced instead of genomic DNA, activated cells with high expression could be over-represented, although the groups did not differ in activation or CD3 levels.

Regarding this clone: The target of this receptor is not known. No per-base quality is available; no much larger clone lies one base away.

CDR3 length: 17 amino acids, cysteine to phenylalanine. CDR3 DNA is the only sequence kept; it has 51 bases, read in frame from the first base. The germline V gene yields LGHNA for CDR1 and YNFKEQ for CDR2. V and J are truncated by 0 bases and 2 bases respectively, leaving an intervening sequence of 17 bases. The entire isolated RNA was reverse transcribed using the High Capacity cDNA Reverse Transcription Kit, and thus expressed TCRB transcripts were sequenced. For stem cell-like memory T cell samples, survey-depth immunoSEQ sequencing was used, averaging around 1 million total reads per sample. Sorted cells were lysed in RLT buffer, and RNA was extracted using DNase-treated RNeasy Micro or Mini kits according to cell number. Each cell subset was processed separately to prevent cross-contamination, with patient and healthy donor samples processed together. Using the immunoSEQ multiplex PCR, TCRB sequences were amplified from cDNA into 87-bp fragments spanning the CDR3 region. The amplicons were sequenced using the Illumina HiSeq platform. The original pipeline was this. Synthetic template baselines were used to correct PCR bias computationally, reads within Hamming distance 2 were collapsed together, and singletons that could not be merged were discarded. Reads were aligned to IMGT to assign V, D and J genes, CDR3 length, and insertions or deletions at six rearrangement sites. Within each subset, clonotype counts were normalized to sorted cell number, after which true diversity and Gini coefficients were computed with the tcR R package. The overlap coefficient, calculated on TCRB nucleotide sequences, was used to quantify repertoire sharing. TCRdb's version of the immuneACCESS table is confined to in-frame rearrangements and falls short of the full clone set. An unresolved V gene accounts for under half of the shortfall where checked; the remainder is of unknown origin. V, J and clone size are taken as reported in that table, and D and trimming were inferred from the DNA itself. This sample lists around 99,000 clones; about two fifths were detected once. The top ten clonotypes cover roughly 0.059% of the sample.

Each donor gave one peripheral blood draw, averaging about 120 mL, which was collected into heparinised tubes. A BD FACSAria II was used to sort naive, central memory, regulatory and stem cell-like memory CD4+ T cells with a panel that included CD45RO, CCR7, CD25, CD127, CD95 and CD27. All sorted populations exceeded 95% purity. PBMCs were separated immediately by Lymphoprep density gradient centrifugation and were stained directly, without being cultured. So that batch effects would be minimized, each experiment stained and sorted samples in pairs, pairing one healthy donor with one patient. The sequence derives from a woman aged 18-35 years in good health. The specimen sequenced was stem cell memory CD4+ T cells from blood. The cell subset or site label, read with the paper, signifies: stem cell-like memory CD4+ T cells. Recombination linked TRBV4-2 to TRBJ2-7; 6 matching bases give a weak D call of TRBD1. CDR3 loop: CASSQESTGRGPYEQYF. The DNA sequence reads TGTGCCAGCAGCCAAGAAAGTACGGGCAGGGGACCCTACGAGCAGTACTTC.